One TCR beta chain is described in this entry. This clone's antigen is unknown. This record comes from a study of cytomegalovirus exposure and HLA in healthy donors (dated by TCRdb to about 2017). For the study in its entirety: In an earlier analysis of under 600 of the donors, 276 Gb of sequence data and 100 million or so unique TCR beta sequences from 150 million to 200 million T cells were reported. The later analysis used no new phenotypic data to find candidate immune exposures, relying instead on TCR beta sequences and their occurrence across donors. Donor age, sex, ethnicity and CMV serostatus were compiled alongside the repertoire data. The T cell repertoires of several hundred subjects were profiled by immunosequencing and related to cytomegalovirus serostatus. In a later analysis, previously published TCR beta repertoires from about 640 donors were re-analyzed and high-resolution HLA genotyping was added so that TCR occurrence patterns could be studied. An early release covering roughly 600 HLA-typed donors comprised 250 to 350 gigabases of sequencing data and about 90 million unique TCR sequences. All discovery cohort repertoires had been generated on a single sequencing platform. To predict cytomegalovirus infection status, the study brought together high-throughput TCR immunosequencing, statistical association of individual TCRs with disease status, and machine learning. The genetic ancestry cluster associated with self-reported Caucasian donors included around 76% of the approximately 400 genotyped donors. Typing coverage varied by locus: about 620-640 donors for A, B, C, DRB1 and DQB1; approximately 500 for DQA1; more than 600 for DPA1; roughly 470 for DPB1. Among 350 to 400 genotyped donors of the cohort, an average of 235,054 unique TCR beta nucleotide sequences were sequenced per donor, about a sixth of them non-productive. The study was designed to test whether signatures of past pathogen exposure could be identified by cataloging public T cell receptors. In a later genetic analysis, genome-wide SNP genotypes for about three fifths of the roughly 670 donors were used, and that subset was treated as a discovery cohort. An earlier analysis of fewer than 750 of the donors used high-throughput TCR beta sequencing to judge whether each TCR beta V gene segment behaved as functional or pseudogenic. Class I and class II HLA loci were covered by the typing at four-digit resolution. About five DR-DQ haplotypes were treated as single units for association and clustering because of strong linkage in the cohort. Besides the first cohort of roughly 700 subjects, a separate validation cohort made up of 90 to 150 different subjects was used. What the work shows at the level of the full study, not this receptor alone: A further reported finding was that TCR beta sequences accurately predicted the HLA-A and HLA-B alleles for most subjects in the first cohort. A later analysis found that most CMV-associated TCR beta chains appeared HLA-restricted, with HLA associations seemingly driven largely by CMV exposure. Because the 87-base-pair reads could not distinguish some IMGT-functional V segments, including TRBV6-2 and TRBV6-3, those segments were excluded. At a false discovery rate of 0.05, a later analysis linked 16,951 TCR beta sequences to specific HLA alleles. Roughly uniform sequencing depth across donors was assumed in presence/absence analyses, although this assumption may not hold. Because counts were too low, about 15 rarely observed V segments, including chromosome 9 orphons, were left out of the earlier analysis of 500 to 750 of the donors. A cluster of highly shared sequence variants was judged likely to be a technical artifact of the sequencing pipeline. Compared with the approximately 600-donor mean, donors in an Asian-associated ancestry cluster had fewer N-insertions in productive TCRs, according to a later genetic analysis. Broadly in line with IMGT annotations, most TCR beta V segments showed up in productive rearrangements about 87% or about 30% of the time in an earlier analysis of 587 of the donors. According to a later analysis, TCR association rates differed among HLA loci, with DRB1 alleles showing the most associated TCRs and HLA-C alleles showing the fewest. The authors suggested that the approach could potentially be extended to other disease states and immunological phenotypes. When HLA alleles, especially DR and DQ, strongly co-occurred, attributing TCR associations to individual alleles was difficult. In a later analysis, several top co-occurrence clusters were reported to appear linked to parvovirus B19, influenza, CMV and Epstein-Barr virus. A later genetic analysis associated a missense DCLRE1C variant with V-gene and J-gene trimming of TCR beta chains, and an independent cohort replicated the association. CMV serostatus was the only immune exposure information available for the cohort. HLA typing was unavailable for some donors at each locus, so association tests used only the typed subset. The study listed approximately 150 TCR beta chains as associated with cytomegalovirus. Three of the identified cytomegalovirus-associated TCR beta chains were confirmed in vitro to be specific for cytomegalovirus antigens. Compared with equally common non-associated chains, HLA-associated TCR beta chains in a later analysis were more clonally expanded and had lower generation probabilities. Linkage disequilibrium might explain the correlated functional status among segregating V segments, but an unknown experimental factor could not be ruled out. In both the original and validation cohorts, the classifier was reported to diagnose cytomegalovirus status with high specificity and sensitivity. Across donors, most TCR sequences were observed very rarely, whereas some public TCRs were present in many individuals. This cohort had only TCR beta chains sequenced, and the lack of alpha or paired-chain data limited which features could be detected.

Counted from cysteine to phenylalanine, this CDR3 has 15 amino acids. Of the read, only the CDR3 DNA is kept; its 45 bases are in frame from base 1. The CDR1 and CDR2 encoded by the germline V gene are SGHVS and FQNEAQ. V and J are trimmed by 1 base and 7 bases, and the gene matches miss 3 bases of the junction. Libraries were built with the immunoSEQ multiplex PCR assay. A mixture of 60 forward primers for TCR Vbeta segments and 13 reverse primers for TCR Jbeta segments was used in the multiplex PCR. The CDR3 region of rearranged TCR beta genes was amplified from genomic DNA by a multiplex PCR assay. The amplified TCR beta libraries were sequenced on the Illumina HiSeq System as 87-base-pair reads. The authors processed their data as follows. Across the 600 to 700 repertoires, a later analysis counted tens of millions of unique TCR beta chains, approximately 12 million of which were shared by at least two donors. Raw reads were error-corrected and collapsed into unique sequences by a nearest-neighbor algorithm in which closely related sequences were merged to remove PCR and sequencing errors. CDR3 sequences were aligned to IMGT reference sequences to assign V, D and J gene segments. For a sequence to be retained, a match of at least six nucleotides was required to both a V gene segment and a J gene segment. A rearrangement was called productive if the CDR3 had no stop codons and remained in frame with V and J, and every other rearrangement was called non-productive. Following IMGT convention, CDR3 was defined as the stretch from the second conserved V-encoded cysteine to the conserved J-encoded phenylalanine. The earlier analysis of about 570 of the donors excluded any sequence lacking an unambiguous match to a single V gene segment. An earlier analysis of approximately 590 of the donors called V segments functional above 56.7% productive rearrangements and segregating when the between-donor standard deviation exceeded 5%. To diagnose cytomegalovirus status from the catalog of TCR beta chain sequences, a statistical classification framework was built. A later analysis assigned V and J genes by comparing TCR nucleotide sequences with IMGT/GENE-DB human TR gene sequences. In a later analysis, CDR3 sequences and most-parsimonious VDJ recombination scenarios were assigned using the TCRdist pipeline. A later analysis defined each TCR beta chain by its CDR3 amino acid sequence plus V-gene family, and excluded reads lacking a unique V-gene family. As a way to deal with suspected cross-contamination and a sequencing artifact, a later analysis dropped under 600 nucleotide sequences that were highly shared and had low generation probability. For each public chain, a later analysis derived a clonal expansion index from normalized ranks of inferred template counts within each repertoire. In a later analysis, generation probabilities were computed using a VDJ recombination model fitted to out-of-frame rearrangements, and the results were checked against IGoR. In a later analysis, hypergeometric tests were used to score TCR-TCR, TCR-HLA and TCR-CMV co-occurrence, with a repertoire-size bias correction applied to TCR pairs. In a later analysis, false discovery rates were estimated by permuting HLA or CMV assignments 20 times. A later analysis grouped co-occurring TCRs with DBSCAN, adding TCRdist sequence similarity when clustering within HLA-allele-positive subsets. Co-occurrence clustering excluded repertoires with fewer than 30,000 or more than 120,000 public chains, plus five with anomalous nucleotide sharing. The table comes from immuneACCESS by way of TCRdb, which keeps in-frame sequences with V and J called. Part of the clones is missing from these tables; in studies checked, under half for an unresolved V gene and the rest for unknown reasons. Clone size and V and J calls were adopted from that table, with D and trimming inferred from the DNA. The sample has 150,000 to 200,000 clones on record. Jointly, the top ten make up about 0.8% of the sample.

The cohort comprised under 700 healthy bone marrow donors. At the time of sampling, every cohort member was nominally healthy, though immune exposures that went unrecorded were likely present. The donor was CMV seropositive and was included in the group of about 290 seropositive cohort members. A peripheral blood sample was collected from each donor, and TCR beta sequencing was performed on peripheral blood mononuclear cells. The Qiagen DNeasy Blood Extraction Kit was used to extract genomic DNA from the blood cell samples. Sequences were obtained from PBMCs. Here the chain combines TRBV7-8 and TRBJ1-6; TRBD1 agrees with 8 junctional bases. This sequence originates from a young woman in good health and CMV-seropositive. The CDR3 protein is CASSLEPGGNSPLHF. The DNA sequence follows: TGTGCCAGCAGCTTAGAACCAGGGGGCAATTCACCCCTCCACTTT.